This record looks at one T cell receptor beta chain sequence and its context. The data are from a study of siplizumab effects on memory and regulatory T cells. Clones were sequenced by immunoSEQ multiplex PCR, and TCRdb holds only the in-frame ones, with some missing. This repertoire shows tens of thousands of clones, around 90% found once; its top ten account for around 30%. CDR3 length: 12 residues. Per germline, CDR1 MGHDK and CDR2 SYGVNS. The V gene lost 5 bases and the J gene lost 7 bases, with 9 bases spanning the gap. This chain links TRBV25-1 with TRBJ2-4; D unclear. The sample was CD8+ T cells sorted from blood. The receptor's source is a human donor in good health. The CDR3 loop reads CASSSPENIQYF. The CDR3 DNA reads TGTGCCAGCAGTTCACCGGAGAACATTCAGTACTTC.